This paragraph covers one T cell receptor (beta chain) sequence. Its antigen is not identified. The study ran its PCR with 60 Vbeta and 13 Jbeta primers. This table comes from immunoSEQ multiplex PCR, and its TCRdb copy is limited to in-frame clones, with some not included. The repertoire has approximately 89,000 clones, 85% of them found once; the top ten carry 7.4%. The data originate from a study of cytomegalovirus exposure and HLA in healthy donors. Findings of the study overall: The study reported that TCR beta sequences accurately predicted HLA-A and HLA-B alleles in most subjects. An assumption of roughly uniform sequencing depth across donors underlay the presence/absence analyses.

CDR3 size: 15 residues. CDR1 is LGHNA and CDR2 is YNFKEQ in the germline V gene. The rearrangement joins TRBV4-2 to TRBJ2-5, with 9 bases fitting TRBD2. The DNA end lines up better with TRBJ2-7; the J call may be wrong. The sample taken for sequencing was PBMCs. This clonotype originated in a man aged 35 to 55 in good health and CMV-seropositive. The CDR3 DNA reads TGTGCCAGCAGCCAAGGCCTAGCGGGGACCTACGAGCAGTACTTC. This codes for CASSQGLAGTYEQYF.